These 32 T cell receptor beta chains were all obtained from the same sample, sequenced in a study of cytomegalovirus exposure and HLA in healthy donors. With 60 Vbeta and 13 Jbeta primers, the PCR was carried out. Only in-frame clones appear in the TCRdb table, and some are missing; sequencing was by immunoSEQ multiplex PCR. In the table there are hundreds of thousands of clones, 82% of which are singletons. The sequenced sample consisted of PBMCs. The receptor set was obtained from a woman aged 40 to 49 in good health and CMV-seronegative.

V is TRBV7-6 and J is TRBJ2-2; D possibly corresponds to TRBD1 (6 bases). This CDR3 is 13 amino acids long. Deletions cut 4 bases from V and 6 bases from J, with 9 bases between. Germline-derived CDR1 and CDR2 are SGHVS and FNYEAQ. CDR3 in amino acids: CASSSGVAGELFF. The CDR3 nucleotides are TGTGCCAGCAGCTCAGGGGTGGCCGGGGAGCTGTTTTTT.

The chain carries TRBV5-4 and TRBJ2-7, with D tentatively TRBD2 (7 bases). From germline, CDR1 is SGHNT and CDR2 YYREEE (reference sequence). The V end was cut by 4 bases, the J end by 3 bases, with 14 bases between. This CDR3 region has 14 residues. The CDR3 reads CASSAQGGDYEQYF. The CDR3 nucleotides read TGTGCCAGCAGCGCTCAAGGGGGGGACTACGAGCAGTACTTC.

The chain is built from TRBV30 and TRBJ2-7; 10 bases agree with TRBD2. The CDR3 contains 13 residues. J was trimmed by 6 bases and V by 3 bases; bases with no gene match: 5. CDR1 and CDR2 from the germline V gene are GTSNPN and SVGIG (reference sequence). CDR3 bases: TGTGCCTGGAGAGGTAGCGGGGGGCTCGAGCAGTACTTC. Encoded protein: CAWRGSGGLEQYF.

This clone was seen a handful of times. The chain links TRBV6-5 to TRBJ1-1, with TRBD1 identical over 9 bases. V shed 5 bases and J 0 bases; nucleotides not matched to a gene: 4. In germline, CDR1 is MNHEY, CDR2 SVGAGI. The length of the CDR3 is 15 residues. The CDR3 is CASSRTGAVNTEAFF. The CDR3 DNA follows: TGTGCCAGCAGTCGGACAGGGGCCGTGAACACTGAAGCTTTCTTT.

The V gene is TRBV11-1, the J gene TRBJ1-4; TRBD1 is a possible D gene (5 bases). There are 15 residues in the CDR3. The germline gives CDR1 SGHAT, CDR2 FQDESV (reference sequence). Trimming removed 2 bases from V and 5 bases from J, with 12 bases in between. The CDR3 region is CASSLRDRGNEKLFF. CDR3 coding DNA: TGTGCCAGCAGCTTAAGAGACAGAGGAAATGAAAAACTGTTTTTT.

The CDR3 loop reads CASSESAGGPDTQYF. The CDR3 coding sequence is TGTGCCAGCAGTGAGTCAGCGGGGGGGCCAGATACGCAGTATTTT. This chain links TRBV6-4 with TRBJ2-3, with TRBD2 matching 10 bases. The CDR3 is 15 amino acids. Germline assignment: CDR1 MRHNA and CDR2 SNTAGT. V lost 3 bases, J lost 4 bases, and 4 bases stayed unmatched.

The chain is built from TRBV27 and TRBJ2-1; D is perhaps TRBD2 (6 bases). Trimming shortened V by 2 bases and J by 2 bases, and 16 bases separated the two germline ends. In germline, CDR1 is MNHEY, CDR2 SMNVEV (reference sequence). The CDR3 covers 17 residues. As DNA, the CDR3 is TGTGCCAGCAGTTTACCCCCCGCTAGCGAGACCTACAATGAGCAGTTCTTC. It translates to CASSLPPASETYNEQFF.

The chain is built from TRBV7-9 and TRBJ1-5; 9 nucleotides line up with TRBD1. The CDR3 sequence is 14 residues long. J was trimmed by 7 bases and V by 5 bases; bases with no gene match: 6. CDR1 is SEHNR and CDR2 is FQNEAQ in the germline V gene (reference sequence). The CDR3 sequence is CASSNRQGDQPQHF. In DNA, the CDR3 is TGTGCCAGCAGCAATAGACAGGGGGACCAGCCCCAGCATTTT.

The J gene is TRBJ2-3, the V gene TRBV10-3; TRBD1 aligns across 7 bases. CDR1 and CDR2 (germline): ENHRY, SYGVKD. Unmatched junction bases numbered 11, after V lost 7 bases and J lost 4 bases. The CDR3 has 15 amino acids. Here the CDR3 reads CAITSRDSPADTQYF. Here the CDR3 DNA reads TGTGCCATCACCTCCCGGGACAGTCCCGCAGATACGCAGTATTTT.

The V and J genes are TRBV2 and TRBJ2-7; 9 bases match TRBD1. CDR3 length: 14 residues. The V gene's germline CDR1 is SNHLY and CDR2 FYNNEI. V was clipped by 6 bases and J by 3 bases; unmatched bases: 6. CDR3 DNA sequence: TGTGCCAGCAGCGCAGACAGGGGGGGCTACGAGCAGTACTTC. As protein: CASSADRGGYEQYF.

CDR3 DNA: TGTGCCAGAGAGGACAGGGAGTGTAACTATGGCTACACCTTC. Amino acids: CAREDRECNYGYTF. V gene TRBV19 combines with J gene TRBJ1-2; 8 bases line up with TRBD1. The CDR3 length is 14 residues. Germline assignment: CDR1 LNHDA and CDR2 SQIVND (reference sequence). With 9 bases clipped from V and 1 base from J, the junction kept 7 bases outside the gene matches.

The chain joins TRBV6-5 to TRBJ2-3; D is unresolved. CDR3 length: 11 amino acids. The V end lost 7 bases, the J end lost 9 bases, and 11 bases lay between the germline ends. The V gene's germline CDR1 is MNHEY and CDR2 SVGAGI. DNA for the CDR3: TGTGCCAGCACCTACCTATTCACGCAGTATTTT. This translates into CASTYLFTQYF.

The chain combines TRBV5-5 with TRBJ1-1; 7 bases are a match to TRBD1. The CDR3 runs 11 residues. V was pared by 4 bases and J by 8 bases, with 2 bases of the junction left unmatched. Germline CDR1 and CDR2: SGHKS and YYEKEE (reference sequence). DNA of the CDR3: TGTGCCAGCAGCCGGGACAGCGAAGCTTTCTTT. Residues: CASSRDSEAFF.

This chain links TRBV9 with TRBJ2-1, with TRBD1 matching over 8 bases. V lost 3 bases, J lost 0 bases, and 2 bases stayed unmatched. The CDR3 contains 15 residues. Germline CDR1 is SGDLS and CDR2 is YYNGEE. The CDR3 DNA reads as TGTGCCAGCAGCGCAGGGACAGGCTCCTACAATGAGCAGTTCTTC. This encodes CASSAGTGSYNEQFF.

This chain links TRBV5-1 with TRBJ2-1; weak D call: TRBD1 (5 bases). Deletions cut 4 bases from V and 7 bases from J, with 21 bases between. Germline CDR1 is SGHRS and CDR2 is YFSETQ. The length of the CDR3 is 16 residues. The CDR3 is CASSPTGWGRWNEQFF. The DNA for the CDR3 is TGCGCCAGCAGCCCCACTGGGTGGGGCCGTTGGAATGAGCAGTTCTTC.

The chain recombines TRBV30 with TRBJ2-5; 9 bases are a match to TRBD1. The germline gives CDR1 GTSNPN, CDR2 SVGIG (reference sequence). V shed 3 bases and J 2 bases; nucleotides not matched to a gene: 1. This CDR3 is built from 13 residues. CDR3 DNA sequence: TGTGCCTGGAGGGGACAGGGTCAAGAGACCCAGTACTTC. Amino acid sequence: CAWRGQGQETQYF. Full variable domain (remainder filled in from reference TRBV30 and TRBJ2-5): SQTIHQWPATLVQPVGSPLSLECTVEGTSNPNLYWYRQAAGRGLQLLFYSVGIGQISSEVPQNLSASRPQDRQFILSSKKLLLSDSGFYLCAWRGQGQETQYFGPGTRLLVL.

Notes on this clone: At one of its ends the junction is not consistent with the germline gene, which may arise from a read error. This chain joins TRBV5-1 and TRBJ2-1; 7 bases map to TRBD1. CDR3 length equals 15 residues. CDR1 is SGHRS and CDR2 is YFSETQ in the germline V gene. In DNA, the CDR3 is TGTGCCAGCAGCTTTGGGGACAGACCTTACAATGAGCAGTTCTTC. Translation gives CASSFGDRPYNEQFF.

This rearrangement joins TRBV5-1 to TRBJ2-5, with 9 bases that match TRBD1. This CDR3 contains 14 residues. CDR1 and CDR2 from the germline V gene are SGHRS and YFSETQ. The junction had 3 bases not matched to a gene; V was cut back by 4 bases and J by 2 bases. The CDR3 region has the DNA TGCGCCAGCAGCGTGGGACAGGGTCAAGAGACCCAGTACTTC. It specifies CASSVGQGQETQYF. The full variable domain, rest sourced from reference TRBV5-1 and TRBJ2-5, is KAGVTQTPRYLIKTRGQQVTLSCSPISGHRSVSWYQQTPGQGLQFLFEYFSETQRNKGNFPGRFSGRQFSNSRSEMNVSTLELGDSALYLCASSVGQGQETQYFGPGTRLLVL.

The chain links TRBV30 to TRBJ1-1; D is unresolved. This CDR3 spans 12 amino acids. In germline, CDR1 is GTSNPN, CDR2 SVGIG (reference sequence). Trimming removed 2 bases from V and 4 bases from J, with 8 bases in between. CDR3 sequence: CAWSTRGTEAFF. Written as DNA, the CDR3 is TGTGCCTGGAGTACGCGGGGCACTGAAGCTTTCTTT.

The J gene is TRBJ1-5, the V gene TRBV5-4; possible D gene TRBD1, 6 bases. Germline V gene lookup returns CDR1 SGHNT and CDR2 YYREEE (reference sequence). The CDR3 covers 15 residues. Deletions cut 4 bases from V and 3 bases from J, with 14 bases between. The CDR3 coding sequence is TGTGCCAGCAGCCACACCCCAGGGGACAATCAGCCCCAGCATTTT. Its protein is CASSHTPGDNQPQHF.

The genes are TRBV5-5 and TRBJ1-2; 10 bases agree with TRBD1. Germline CDR1 reads SGHKS; CDR2 reads YYEKEE (reference sequence). J gave up 6 bases and V 2 bases, and 7 bases lay outside the gene matches. The length of the CDR3 is 15 residues. CDR3 bases: TGTGCCAGCAGCTTCTCCGGGACAGGGGATAATGGCTACACCTTC. It is translated as CASSFSGTGDNGYTF.

The chain has TRBV4-1 and TRBJ2-2; TRBD1 matches at 9 bases. The junction had 9 bases not matched to a gene; V was cut back by 4 bases and J by 6 bases. This CDR3 has 16 residues. Germline V gives CDR1 MGHRA, CDR2 YSYEKL. In DNA, the CDR3 is TGCGCCAGCAGCCCTACGGGACAGGGCTTTGCCGGGGAGCTGTTTTTT. It translates to CASSPTGQGFAGELFF.

The genes are TRBV5-1 and TRBJ1-2; 7 nucleotides agree with TRBD1. The germline V gene has CDR1 SGHRS and CDR2 YFSETQ. Trimming at V came to 0 bases and at J to 9 bases, leaving 5 bases not matched to a gene. The CDR3 totals 13 residues. The CDR3 spells CASSLGEGARYTF. CDR3 nucleotide sequence: TGCGCCAGCAGCTTGGGTGAGGGGGCCCGCTACACCTTC. The whole variable domain, filled in from reference TRBV5-1 and TRBJ1-2, reads KAGVTQTPRYLIKTRGQQVTLSCSPISGHRSVSWYQQTPGQGLQFLFEYFSETQRNKGNFPGRFSGRQFSNSRSEMNVSTLELGDSALYLCASSLGEGARYTFGSGTRLTVV.

The chain has TRBV5-1 and TRBJ2-4, with a weak D call TRBD1 (5 bases). Germline V CDR1 and CDR2: SGHRS, YFSETQ. CDR3 length equals 15 residues. V lost 2 bases and J 3 bases, leaving 12 bases between the germline ends. The DNA of the CDR3 is TGCGCCAGCAGCTTAGGGGCGGACGGCAAAAACATTCAGTACTTC. This codes for CASSLGADGKNIQYF.

The chain combines TRBV7-2 with TRBJ1-6; 8 nucleotides align to TRBD1. Unmatched junction bases numbered 10, after V lost 8 bases and J lost 10 bases. This CDR3 has 14 residues. Per the germline V gene, CDR1 is SGHTA and CDR2 is FQGNSA. CDR3 loop: CASSRDRTISPLHF. CDR3 DNA sequence: TGTGCCAGCTCAAGGGACAGGACGATCTCACCCCTCCACTTT.

This chain joins TRBV5-1 and TRBJ2-2, with a weak D call TRBD2 (6 bases). The CDR3 runs 15 residues. The germline V gene has CDR1 SGHRS and CDR2 YFSETQ. Trimming shortened V by 2 bases and J by 1 base, and 9 bases separated the two germline ends. The CDR3 loop is CASSLLAQNTGELFF. The CDR3 nucleotides are TGCGCCAGCAGCTTACTAGCCCAGAACACCGGGGAGCTGTTTTTT.

This chain joins TRBV7-3 and TRBJ2-3; 9 nucleotides agree with TRBD2. CDR1 SGHTA and CDR2 FQGTGA come from the germline V gene. The ends lost 5 bases at V and 1 base at J; junction bases unmatched: 4. This CDR3 has 15 residues. This CDR3 reads CASSISGGGTDTQYF. The DNA of the CDR3 is TGTGCCAGCAGCATTAGCGGGGGTGGCACAGATACGCAGTATTTT.

The chain is built from TRBV19 and TRBJ1-2, with D maybe TRBD1 (5 bases). Trimming took off 6 bases at V and 7 bases at J, with 15 bases between the two ends. The germline CDR1 and CDR2 sequences are LNHDA and SQIVND (reference sequence). The CDR3 length is 13 residues. The CDR3, as DNA: TGTGCCAGTAGACTACAGGCGAATCGTGGCTACACCTTC. It translates to CASRLQANRGYTF.

The rearrangement uses TRBV7-2 and TRBJ2-7; D perhaps matches TRBD1 (6 bases). The V gene's germline CDR1 is SGHTA and CDR2 FQGNSA. CDR3 length: 15 amino acids. Trimming removed 4 bases at V and 0 bases at J, with 13 bases between. CDR3 sequence: CASSSDSTRSYEQYF. The CDR3 DNA is TGTGCCAGCAGCTCGGACAGTACCCGCTCCTACGAGCAGTACTTC.

The J gene is TRBJ2-7, the V gene TRBV19, with TRBD1 identical over 7 bases. Germline V lookup: CDR1 LNHDA, CDR2 SQIVND (reference sequence). This CDR3 spans 12 amino acids. Germline trimming cut 7 bases from V and 6 bases from J; bases unmatched to any gene: 6. For the CDR3, the DNA is TGTGCCAGTAATCACCCAGGGGGCGAGCAGTACTTC. Amino acid sequence: CASNHPGGEQYF.

The chain is built from TRBV9 and TRBJ1-4, with 10 nucleotides matching TRBD1. In germline, CDR1 is SGDLS, CDR2 YYNGEE. With V trimmed by 3 bases and J by 5 bases, 1 base remained unmatched. The CDR3 length is 14 residues. In DNA form, the CDR3 reads TGTGCCAGCAGCGGGGGACAGGGGAATGAAAAACTGTTTTTT. Its translation: CASSGGQGNEKLFF.

This clone was found a few times. The CDR3 spells CASSSFTGVDSPLHF. The DNA for the CDR3 is TGTGCCAGCAGTTCCTTTACAGGGGTGGATTCACCCCTCCACTTT. The chain combines TRBV27 with TRBJ1-6, with 7 bases matching TRBD1. V was pared by 4 bases and J by 8 bases, with 8 bases of the junction left unmatched. Germline CDR1 MNHEY, CDR2 SMNVEV (reference sequence). CDR3 size: 15 residues.